This passage covers 25 T cell receptor beta chains from one sample sequenced in a study of T cell responses to AZD1222 COVID-19 vaccine. Profiled with immunoSEQ multiplex PCR; TCRdb holds only in-frame clones, not every one. The sample has 95,000 to 150,000 clones, 75% to 90% seen once; the top ten hold around 4.4%. Sequencing used peripheral blood, obtained 28 days after the second AZD1222 dose. These receptors were collected from an adult who received the AZD1222 COVID-19 vaccine.

The V call is TRBV19, the J call TRBJ1-2; D is possibly TRBD1 (5 bases). V lost 4 bases to trimming and J lost 5 bases, with 14 bases between them. Germline CDR1 is LNHDA and CDR2 is SQIVND (reference sequence). The CDR3 runs to 14 residues. CDR3 region: CASSKDSAGYGYTF. In nucleotides, the CDR3 is TGTGCCAGTAGTAAGGACTCGGCAGGGTATGGCTACACCTTC.

The CDR3 nucleotides are TGTGCCAGCTCACCGTCCTTCCTAGCGGGGGGAGTGGATACGCAGTATTTT. It is translated as CASSPSFLAGGVDTQYF. The chain employs TRBV18 and TRBJ2-3; the match to TRBD2 covers 11 bases. From germline, CDR1 is KGHSH and CDR2 LQKENI. This CDR3 has 17 residues. The junction had 11 bases not matched to a gene; V was cut back by 3 bases and J by 6 bases.

The gene calls are TRBV15 and TRBJ1-1, with 7 positions matching TRBD1. Per germline, CDR1 LNHNV and CDR2 YYDKDF (reference sequence). The CDR3 loop spans 16 amino acids. V lost 0 bases, J lost 3 bases, and 7 bases stayed unmatched. The CDR3 nucleotides are TGTGCCACCAGCAGAGATAGGCGACAGGGATACACTGAAGCTTTCTTT. Its protein product is CATSRDRRQGYTEAFF.

In regard to this clone: The conserved phenylalanine or tryptophan normally closing the CDR3 is absent here, so this likely arose from a read error. The limits of the CDR3 on the DNA are not certain, so only TCRdb's listed CDR3 is given. The chain employs TRBV5-1 and TRBJ1-6; the D segment call TRBD1 is taken from the table without a DNA check. The CDR3 sequence runs 9 residues, both termini included. Germline CDR1 is SGHRS and CDR2 is YFSETQ. CDR3 in amino acids: CASSLDSTV.

The rearrangement joins TRBV7-2 to TRBJ2-7; TRBD1 might be the D (5 bases). CDR1 and CDR2 (germline): SGHTA, FQGNSA. This CDR3 contains 14 residues. V lost 3 bases and J 3 bases, leaving 12 bases between the germline ends. The CDR3 spells CASSLMSRDYEQYF. CDR3 nucleotide sequence: TGTGCCAGCAGCTTGATGTCCAGGGACTACGAGCAGTACTTC.

This clone was seen just once. J is TRBJ1-2 and V is TRBV11-2; no reliable D call. This CDR3 region has 13 residues. Germline CDR1 reads SGHAT; CDR2 reads FQNNGV. The V end was cut by 7 bases, the J end by 5 bases, with 14 bases between. The CDR3 sequence is CASTPVGSYGYTF. CDR3 nucleotide sequence: TGTGCCAGCACCCCGGTGGGTTCGTATGGCTACACCTTC.

The CDR3 DNA reads TGTGCCAGCAGCAGGGGGGCCTCAACTTACGAGCAGTACTTC. It translates to CASSRGASTYEQYF. This chain joins TRBV7-2 and TRBJ2-7; D possibly matches TRBD1 or TRBD2 (6 bases each). Trimming stripped 5 bases from V and 4 bases from J, with 15 bases between. The CDR3 has 14 residues. Germline V gives CDR1 SGHTA, CDR2 FQGNSA.

This clone was observed a few times. The chain is built from TRBV15 and TRBJ2-7; 8 bases align to TRBD1. The germline CDR1 and CDR2 sequences are LNHNV and YYDKDF (reference sequence). The CDR3 consists of 15 residues. Germline trimming cut 1 base from V and 1 base from J; bases unmatched to any gene: 3. In DNA form, the CDR3 reads TGTGCCACCAGCAGAGGACAGGGGTTGTCCTACGAGCAGTACTTC. Translating gives CATSRGQGLSYEQYF.

The chain couples TRBV24-1 to TRBJ2-3; tentatively, D is TRBD1 or TRBD2 (6 bases each). CDR3 length equals 17 residues. Germline assignment: CDR1 KGHDR and CDR2 SFDVKD. V was shortened by 0 bases and J by 0 bases, with 12 bases between the two germline ends. The CDR3 here is CATSDLWGAASTDTQYF. CDR3 in DNA: TGTGCCACCAGTGATTTGTGGGGGGCTGCTAGCACAGATACGCAGTATTTT.

This chain uses TRBV6-5 with TRBJ1-5; weak D call: TRBD1 (5 bases). Looked up from germline, CDR1 is MNHEY and CDR2 is SVGAGI. The length of the CDR3 is 13 residues. The ends were cut back, 6 bases at V and 3 bases at J, with 9 bases in the middle. CDR3 sequence reads: CASSSTDNQPQHF. In nucleotides, the CDR3 is TGTGCCAGCAGCTCGACAGACAATCAGCCCCAGCATTTT.

The V call is TRBV11-2, the J call TRBJ2-7, with 8 bases aligning to TRBD2. The CDR3 totals 14 residues. Germline loops: CDR1 SGHAT, CDR2 FQNNGV. After removal of 0 bases from V and 6 bases from J, the junction contained 4 bases not matched to a gene. Here the CDR3 reads CASSLDGGAGEQYF. CDR3 in DNA: TGTGCCAGCAGCTTAGACGGGGGGGCAGGCGAGCAGTACTTC.

The rearrangement uses TRBV6-5 and TRBJ2-7; maybe TRBD1 (6 bases). From germline, CDR1 is MNHEY and CDR2 SVGAGI. Trimming pared 7 bases from V and 5 bases from J, leaving 12 bases between. This CDR3 is built from 12 residues. For the CDR3, the DNA is TGTGCCAGCATGGGGGCGGTGGACGAGCAGTACTTC. Translating it yields CASMGAVDEQYF.

CDR3 bases: TGTGCCAGCAGCTTGGGTTACAGCACAGATACGCAGTATTTT. Amino acid sequence: CASSLGYSTDTQYF. V gene TRBV5-8 combines with J gene TRBJ2-3; no reliable D call. Germline V gene data show CDR1 as SGHTS and CDR2 as YDEGEE. The CDR3 is 14 amino acids. The V end lost 0 bases, the J end lost 0 bases, and 5 bases lay between the germline ends.

The CDR3 is CASSSPSGASRSGELFF. The CDR3 coding sequence is TGTGCCAGCAGCTCCCCTAGCGGGGCCTCTCGGAGCGGGGAGCTGTTTTTT. This sequence joins TRBV11-3 and TRBJ2-2, with 9 bases matching TRBD2. The CDR3 spans 17 residues. The J segment lost 7 bases and the V segment lost 4 bases, leaving 13 bases of the junction unmatched. Germline CDR1 is SGHNT and CDR2 is YENEEA. Complete variable domain (other parts from reference TRBV11-3 and TRBJ2-2): EAGVVQSPRYKIIEKKQPVAFWCNPISGHNTLYWYLQNLGQGPELLIRYENEEAVDDSQLPKDRFSAERLKGVDSTLKIQPAELGDSAVYLCASSSPSGASRSGELFFGEGSRLTVL.

The table lists this clone with a few counts. V and J are TRBV6-5 and TRBJ2-7; 7 bases align to TRBD2. This CDR3 has 12 amino acids. CDR1 is MNHEY and CDR2 is SVGAGI in the germline V gene. V shed 5 bases and J 8 bases; nucleotides not matched to a gene: 6. CDR3 sequence: CASSPAGTKQYF. CDR3 sequence (DNA): TGTGCCAGCAGTCCAGCCGGGACTAAGCAGTACTTC.

The rearrangement links TRBV2 to TRBJ1-5; 8 positions agree with TRBD1. The germline V gene encodes CDR1 SNHLY and CDR2 FYNNEI. V shed 7 bases and J 6 bases; nucleotides not matched to a gene: 5. The length of the CDR3 is 13 residues. CDR3 region: CASIGQGSQPQHF. CDR3 DNA: TGTGCCAGCATCGGACAGGGCAGTCAGCCCCAGCATTTT.

The chain links TRBV6-5 to TRBJ1-5, with D possibly being TRBD1 (5 bases). The germline V gene encodes CDR1 MNHEY and CDR2 SVGAGI. V shed 6 bases and J shed 0 bases, with 12 bases lying between them. This CDR3 spans 15 amino acids. CDR3 sequence (DNA): TGTGCCAGCAGGGTCGGGGGGAATAGCAATCAGCCCCAGCATTTT. Translated, it gives CASRVGGNSNQPQHF.

This clone was seen once. V is TRBV29-1 and J is TRBJ2-3; 7 positions agree with TRBD1. The CDR3 totals 14 residues. V shed 6 bases, J shed 3 bases, and the junction held 9 bases outside the gene matches. Germline values: CDR1 SQVTM, CDR2 ANQGSEA. The CDR3 DNA reads as TGCAGCGTCGTTGGGACAGCACCGACAGATACGCAGTATTTT. Protein: CSVVGTAPTDTQYF.

J is TRBJ1-5 and V is TRBV4-3, with D hard to call. The V end was cut by 1 base, the J end by 3 bases, with 7 bases between. The CDR3 extends over 14 amino acids. Germline CDR1 and CDR2: LGHNA and YSLEER. This chain's CDR3 is CASSQVRLNQPQHF. Written as DNA, the CDR3 is TGCGCCAGCAGCCAAGTCCGGCTCAATCAGCCCCAGCATTTT.

The chain recombines TRBV6-4 with TRBJ1-1; 9 bases fit TRBD1. With V trimmed by 2 bases and J by 4 bases, 2 bases remained unmatched. CDR1 is MRHNA and CDR2 is SNTAGT in the germline V gene. CDR3 length: 14 amino acids. The CDR3 region has the DNA TGTGCCAGCAGTGACCGGGACAGGGCCACTGAAGCTTTCTTT. Encoded protein: CASSDRDRATEAFF.

The chain joins TRBV5-1 to TRBJ2-1; D is perhaps TRBD1 (6 bases). CDR1 SGHRS and CDR2 YFSETQ come from the germline V gene. This CDR3 contains 17 residues. Deletions cut 1 base from V and 4 bases from J, with 18 bases between. The CDR3 nucleotides are TGCGCCAGCAGCTTGATCCCCCCCCTACAGGGATACAATGAGCAGTTCTTC. Protein product: CASSLIPPLQGYNEQFF.

This clone was found once. The chain links TRBV2 to TRBJ2-7, with a possible D match to TRBD2 (6 bases). Trimming cost V 7 bases and J 0 bases, with 13 bases left between them. The CDR3 totals 14 residues. CDR1 is SNHLY, CDR2 FYNNEI, per germline. The CDR3 DNA follows: TGTGCCAGCATACGTAGCGGAAACTCCTACGAGCAGTACTTC. It encodes CASIRSGNSYEQYF.

This chain joins TRBV7-3 and TRBJ1-1, with D unclear. CDR1 and CDR2 (germline): SGHTA, FQGTGA. The CDR3 totals 14 residues. Trimming stripped 2 bases from V and 1 base from J, with 8 bases between. CDR3 coding DNA: TGTGCCAGCAGCTTACTTGCAGGGAACACTGAAGCTTTCTTT. It translates to CASSLLAGNTEAFF.

The chain links TRBV6-4 to TRBJ1-4, with 7 bases that match TRBD1. With V trimmed by 6 bases and J by 4 bases, 8 bases remained unmatched. Germline assignment: CDR1 MRHNA and CDR2 SNTAGT. The CDR3 covers 15 residues. The CDR3 sequence: CASRETGADNEKLFF. The CDR3 nucleotides read TGTGCCAGCAGAGAAACAGGGGCCGATAATGAAAAACTGTTTTTT.

The chain employs TRBV7-2 and TRBJ2-3, with TRBD2 matching over 8 bases. The CDR3 loop spans 18 amino acids. Germline CDR1 SGHTA, CDR2 FQGNSA. With 3 bases clipped from V and 2 bases from J, the junction kept 13 bases outside the gene matches. CDR3 loop: CASSFRPASSGYTDTQYF. In DNA, the CDR3 is TGTGCCAGCAGCTTTCGGCCCGCATCTAGCGGGTACACAGATACGCAGTATTTT.